These 31 T cell receptor beta chains were all obtained from the same sample, sequenced in a study of blood T cell repertoires in COVID-19. Profiled with immunoSEQ multiplex PCR; TCRdb holds only in-frame clones, not every one. The data hold tens of thousands of clones, with approximately 84% observed a single time. The sample comprised peripheral blood. Source of these receptors: a man older than 75 with active or convalescent COVID-19.

This chain joins TRBV4-3 and TRBJ2-2; D not certain. CDR3 length: 14 amino acids. The V and J ends lost 4 bases and 3 bases respectively, with 9 bases between them. CDR1 is LGHNA and CDR2 is YSLEER in the germline V gene. Written as DNA, the CDR3 is TGCGCCAGCAGCCTACAGCCGCACACCGGGGAGCTGTTTTTT. Residues: CASSLQPHTGELFF.

The genes are TRBV11-1 and TRBJ2-7; possibly TRBD1 for D (5 bases). The CDR3 length is 13 residues. CDR1 is SGHAT and CDR2 is FQDESV in the germline V gene (reference sequence). Trimming pared 5 bases from V and 2 bases from J, leaving 10 bases between. Here the CDR3 reads CASSEQETYEQYF. DNA for the CDR3: TGTGCCAGCAGCGAACAGGAAACCTACGAGCAGTACTTC.

The chain combines TRBV19 with TRBJ1-1, with D unresolved. The CDR3 is 13 residues long. Trimming removed 2 bases at V and 1 base at J, with 5 bases between. Per germline, CDR1 LNHDA and CDR2 SQIVND (reference sequence). CDR3 loop: CASSISKNTEAFF. CDR3 DNA sequence: TGTGCCAGTAGTATATCCAAGAACACTGAAGCTTTCTTT. Using reference TRBV19 and TRBJ1-1 for the parts outside the CDR3, the full variable domain is DGGITQSPKYLFRKEGQNVTLSCEQNLNHDAMYWYRQDPGQGLRLIYYSQIVNDFQKGDIAEGYSVSREKKESFPLTVTSAQKNPTAFYLCASSISKNTEAFFGQGTRLTVV.

This clone was seen a few times. The genes are TRBV19 and TRBJ1-2; perhaps TRBD1 as D (5 bases). Trimming left V 6 bases short and J 5 bases short, with 19 bases between. CDR3 size: 15 residues. The germline V gene has CDR1 LNHDA and CDR2 SQIVND (reference sequence). Here the CDR3 reads CASRWSAREDYGYTF. Written as DNA, the CDR3 is TGTGCCAGTAGATGGTCGGCCAGGGAGGATTATGGCTACACCTTC.

The chain is built from TRBV3-1 (or the pseudogene TRBV3-2) and TRBJ1-1; 10 bases fit TRBD1. From germline, CDR1 is LGHDT and CDR2 YNNKEL (reference sequence). The CDR3 extends over 21 amino acids. V shed 3 bases and J 1 base; nucleotides not matched to a gene: 20. CDR3 loop: CASSHFLTGGLGADKNTEAFF. In DNA, the CDR3 is TGTGCCAGCAGCCACTTCCTGACAGGGGGCCTTGGCGCGGACAAGAACACTGAAGCTTTCTTT.

The CDR3 is CASSESGGLVGELFF. CDR3 sequence (DNA): TGTGCCAGCAGTGAATCTGGGGGCTTGGTCGGGGAGCTGTTTTTT. This sequence joins TRBV25-1 and TRBJ2-2; TRBD1 might be the D (6 bases). V lost 1 base to trimming and J lost 7 bases, with 13 bases between them. This CDR3 is built from 15 residues. The germline gives CDR1 MGHDK, CDR2 SYGVNS.

CDR3 region: CASSFEFGSGRSNEQFF. The CDR3, as DNA: TGTGCCAGCAGCTTCGAGTTCGGTAGCGGGAGGTCGAATGAGCAGTTCTTC. V and J are TRBV5-5 and TRBJ2-1; 10 nucleotides line up with TRBD2. This CDR3 contains 17 residues. From germline, CDR1 is SGHKS and CDR2 YYEKEE (reference sequence). The junction had 12 bases not matched to a gene; V was cut back by 2 bases and J by 7 bases.

V and J are TRBV10-2 and TRBJ1-1; D is possibly TRBD1 (6 bases). This CDR3 is built from 16 residues. Trimming stripped 2 bases from V and 4 bases from J, with 17 bases between. Germline lookup yields CDR1 WSHSY and CDR2 SAAADI. CDR3 DNA sequence: TGCGCCAGCAGTGAGACCCCGGGGTTAGGGGGCACTGAAGCTTTCTTT. Encoded protein: CASSETPGLGGTEAFF.

CDR3 region: CASSLSAGVYQETQYF. For the CDR3, the DNA is TGTGCCAGCAGTTTATCTGCGGGAGTATATCAAGAGACCCAGTACTTC. V gene TRBV27 combines with J gene TRBJ2-5; 7 bases match TRBD2. The CDR3 extends over 16 amino acids. The V segment lost 0 bases and the J segment 2 bases; nucleotides outside the gene matches: 6. Germline loops: CDR1 MNHEY, CDR2 SMNVEV (reference sequence).

This sequence joins TRBV6-2 or TRBV6-3 and TRBJ2-7; TRBD2 matches 10 bases. The CDR3 has 14 amino acids. Germline V gene sequence: CDR1 MNHEY, CDR2 SVGEGT. Losses at the gene ends were 4 bases for V and 2 bases for J; bases not matched to a gene: 2. CDR3: CASSFLAGAYEQYF. CDR3 bases: TGTGCCAGCAGTTTTCTAGCGGGGGCCTACGAGCAGTACTTC.

DNA of the CDR3: TGTGCCAGCAGCCTTAAAGGGACTAGGCCAGATACGCAGTATTTT. Its translation is CASSLKGTRPDTQYF. This chain joins TRBV3-1 (or the pseudogene TRBV3-2) and TRBJ2-3, with 8 bases lining up with TRBD2. V dropped 4 bases and J dropped 4; count of bases not matched to a gene: 7. The length of the CDR3 is 15 residues. Germline loops: CDR1 LGHDT, CDR2 YNNKEL (reference sequence).

This clone came up once. The chain joins TRBV9 to TRBJ2-5; D is unresolved. Between the trimmed V and J ends, which lost 4 bases and 4 bases, there was a span of 5 bases. This CDR3 is 11 amino acids long. Per the germline V gene, CDR1 is SGDLS and CDR2 is YYNGEE. The CDR3 is CASSSSETQYF. The DNA of the CDR3 is TGTGCCAGCAGCTCCTCAGAGACCCAGTACTTC.

The V gene is TRBV6-5, the J gene TRBJ2-3, with 14 bases lining up with TRBD2. Germline trimming cut 5 bases from V and 6 bases from J; bases unmatched to any gene: 4. The CDR3 is 15 residues long. Germline V gives CDR1 MNHEY, CDR2 SVGAGI. CDR3 bases: TGTGCCAGCAGTCGGACTAGCGGGGGGTCCGATACGCAGTATTTT. Protein product: CASSRTSGGSDTQYF.

The chain uses TRBV18 and TRBJ1-3; 7 bases map to TRBD1. The CDR3 covers 16 residues. With 3 bases clipped from V and 0 bases from J, the junction kept 5 bases outside the gene matches. In germline, CDR1 is KGHSH, CDR2 LQKENI. Written as DNA, the CDR3 is TGTGCCAGCTCACCGTACAGGGGACACTCTGGAAACACCATATATTTT. Its protein product is CASSPYRGHSGNTIYF.

The chain links TRBV5-1 to TRBJ1-4, with 7 bases identical to TRBD1. The CDR3 runs 14 residues. V gave up 0 bases and J gave up 10 bases; unmatched junction bases: 6. The V gene's germline CDR1 is SGHRS and CDR2 YFSETQ. DNA of the CDR3: TGCGCCAGCAGCTTGGGCAGGGGGTCGGGAAAACTGTTTTTT. This encodes CASSLGRGSGKLFF.

This chain links TRBV7-3 with TRBJ2-2; 8 bases agree with TRBD1. CDR3 length: 14 residues. CDR1 is SGHTA and CDR2 is FQGTGA in the germline V gene. The ends lost 5 bases at V and 8 bases at J; junction bases unmatched: 7. The CDR3 protein is CASSPDRVGGELFF. The CDR3 coding sequence is TGTGCCAGCAGCCCGGACAGGGTCGGGGGGGAGCTGTTTTTT.

This clone showed up just a few times. The chain joins TRBV6-6 to TRBJ1-6, with 7 bases matching TRBD1. The germline CDR1 and CDR2 sequences are MNHNY and SVGAGI (reference sequence). The V gene end was trimmed by 10 bases and the J gene end by 6 bases; junction bases not matched to a gene: 6. The CDR3 has 13 residues. The CDR3 nucleotides are TGTGCCATCACGGGACAGAGTAATTCACCCCTCCACTTT. Residues: CAITGQSNSPLHF.

CDR3: CASSSQQGPSSGNTIYF. CDR3 sequence (DNA): TGTGCCAGCTCATCACAACAGGGGCCAAGCTCTGGAAACACCATATATTTT. The chain is built from TRBV18 and TRBJ1-3; 7 bases are shared with TRBD1. Trimming at V came to 5 bases and at J to 0 bases, leaving 10 bases not matched to a gene. The CDR3 loop spans 17 amino acids. Germline V gene sequence: CDR1 KGHSH, CDR2 LQKENI.

This chain links TRBV19 with TRBJ2-7; 13 bases align to TRBD2. CDR3 size: 17 residues. CDR1 is LNHDA and CDR2 is SQIVND in the germline V gene (reference sequence). V lost 4 bases, J lost 2 bases, and 8 bases stayed unmatched. The CDR3 sequence: CASSTERGLAGAYEQYF. The CDR3 bases are TGTGCCAGTAGTACCGAACGAGGACTAGCGGGAGCCTACGAGCAGTACTTC.

CDR3 coding DNA: TGTGCCAGCAGAGGGACTAACACTGAAGCTTTCTTT. Translating gives CASRGTNTEAFF. The chain combines TRBV21-1 with TRBJ1-1. TRBV21-1 is a pseudogene locus. The CDR3 length is 12 residues.

This clone was observed a single time. The chain recombines TRBV7-2 with TRBJ1-2; 9 bases map to TRBD1. The CDR3 spans 18 residues. V was clipped by 1 base and J by 7 bases; unmatched bases: 16. Germline loops: CDR1 SGHTA, CDR2 FQGNSA. CDR3 residues: CASSLEFQSGTGFFGYTF. The CDR3 DNA sequence: TGTGCCAGCAGCTTAGAGTTCCAGTCCGGGACAGGGTTCTTTGGCTACACCTTC.

This chain uses TRBV10-3 with TRBJ2-7; 12 bases match TRBD1. The V gene's germline CDR1 is ENHRY and CDR2 SYGVKD. V lost 2 bases, J lost 7 bases, and 12 bases stayed unmatched. There are 17 residues in the CDR3. DNA for the CDR3: TGTGCCATCAGTGAGCCCAATCCGGGACAGGGGGCTCGAGAGCAGTACTTC. It specifies CAISEPNPGQGAREQYF.

The chain carries TRBV7-2 and TRBJ1-5; TRBD1 matches 7 bases. Germline CDR1 SGHTA, CDR2 FQGNSA. The CDR3 is made up of 16 amino acids. The V segment lost 1 base and the J segment 2 bases; nucleotides outside the gene matches: 5. The CDR3 DNA reads TGTGCCAGCAGCTTAGGACAGGGTATGGGCAATCAGCCCCAGCATTTT. The encoded protein is CASSLGQGMGNQPQHF.

The rearrangement uses TRBV9 and TRBJ1-4; 9 positions agree with TRBD1. The junction had 11 bases not matched to a gene; V was cut back by 0 bases and J by 5 bases. Germline assignment: CDR1 SGDLS and CDR2 YYNGEE. The CDR3 is 18 residues long. This CDR3 is CASSVGHWGGTGNEKLFF. The CDR3 DNA reads TGTGCCAGCAGCGTAGGCCATTGGGGCGGGACAGGGAATGAAAAACTGTTTTTT.

The V gene is TRBV6-6, the J gene TRBJ1-5; perhaps TRBD1 as D (6 bases). The CDR3 is made up of 14 amino acids. Between the trimmed V and J ends, which lost 11 bases and 4 bases, there was a span of 18 bases. Germline CDR1 reads MNHNY; CDR2 reads SVGAGI (reference sequence). The CDR3 spells CAANTGTQNQPQHF. CDR3 in DNA: TGTGCCGCTAACACCGGGACACAAAATCAGCCCCAGCATTTT.

The chain recombines TRBV2 with TRBJ2-1; the D is unclear. The CDR3 runs 13 residues. The germline gives CDR1 SNHLY, CDR2 FYNNEI. Deletions cut 5 bases from V and 6 bases from J, with 11 bases between. In nucleotides, the CDR3 is TGTGCCAGCAGTAGGCGGCTCGGCAATGAGCAGTTCTTC. Translating it yields CASSRRLGNEQFF.

The gene calls are TRBV9 and TRBJ2-7, with TRBD2 matching over 8 bases. The CDR3 is 16 residues long. CDR1 SGDLS and CDR2 YYNGEE come from the germline V gene. V dropped 4 bases and J dropped 2; count of bases not matched to a gene: 11. The CDR3 nucleotides read TGTGCCAGCAGCCCAGCCCCAACTAGCGGTACCTACGAGCAGTACTTC. Its translation: CASSPAPTSGTYEQYF.

The chain employs TRBV4-2 and TRBJ1-5, with D possibly TRBD1 on 6 matching bases. The germline CDR1 and CDR2 sequences are LGHNA and YNFKEQ. The CDR3 has 15 residues. V was trimmed by 1 base and J by 1 base, leaving 8 bases between them. CDR3 sequence (DNA): TGTGCCAGCAGCCAAGTACAGGGAAGCAATCAGCCCCAGCATTTT. Protein: CASSQVQGSNQPQHF.

V and J are TRBV7-3 and TRBJ2-1; D gene unclear. V lost 5 bases, J lost 0 bases, and 11 bases lay in between. This CDR3 spans 15 amino acids. CDR1 is SGHTA and CDR2 is FQGTGA in the germline V gene. The CDR3 is CASSQTRSSYNEQFF. CDR3 DNA sequence: TGTGCCAGCAGCCAGACCCGGAGCTCCTACAATGAGCAGTTCTTC.

The J gene is TRBJ2-7, the V gene TRBV28, with TRBD2 matching 9 bases. This CDR3 is 12 amino acids long. Unmatched junction bases numbered 0, after V lost 6 bases and J lost 3 bases. CDR1 is MDHEN and CDR2 is SYDVKM in the germline V gene. In DNA form, the CDR3 reads TGTGCCAGCAGAGCGGGAGGCTACGAGCAGTACTTC. Translating gives CASRAGGYEQYF.

The V gene is TRBV6-1, the J gene TRBJ2-3, with no clear D. Germline loops: CDR1 MNHNS, CDR2 SASEGT. This CDR3 has 12 residues. V was shortened by 3 bases and J by 6 bases, with 7 bases between the two germline ends. The CDR3 here is CASSDSFDTQYF. As DNA, the CDR3 is TGTGCCAGCAGTGATTCGTTCGATACGCAGTATTTT.